The present T cell receptor beta chain was sequenced within a study of cytomegalovirus exposure and HLA in healthy donors (dated by TCRdb to 2017 to 2019). The study in broad terms: In an earlier analysis of some 610 of the donors, 276 Gb of sequence data and roughly 100 million unique TCR beta sequences from about 179 million T cells were reported. Around 300 gigabases of sequencing data and 70 million to 85 million unique TCR sequences were included in an early release covering several hundred HLA-typed donors. Of the 398 genotyped donors, around 81% fell in the genetic ancestry cluster associated with self-reported Caucasian donors. The study was designed to test whether signatures of past pathogen exposure could be identified by cataloging public T cell receptors. Using immunosequencing, the study profiled T cell repertoires from some 670 subjects and related those repertoires to cytomegalovirus serostatus. A separate validation cohort of over a hundred different subjects was used in addition to the roughly 620-subject first cohort. To predict cytomegalovirus infection status, the study combined high-throughput TCR immunosequencing, statistical association of individual TCRs with disease status, and machine learning. To study patterns of TCR occurrence, a later analysis re-analyzed previously published TCR beta repertoires from more than 550 donors and added high-resolution HLA genotyping. Rather than drawing on any new phenotypic data, the later analysis identified candidate immune exposures from TCR beta sequences and the way those sequences occurred across donors. An earlier analysis of roughly 580 of the donors used high-throughput TCR beta sequencing to judge whether each TCR beta V gene segment behaved as functional or pseudogenic. Donor age, sex, ethnicity and CMV serostatus were collected together with the repertoire data. A later genetic analysis took genome-wide SNP genotypes for about 55% of the 666 donors and used that subset as a discovery cohort. Every repertoire in the discovery cohort had been generated on one and the same sequencing platform. Both class I and class II loci were covered by HLA typing, at four-digit resolution. The number of donors typed differed by locus, with roughly 620-640 for A, B, C, DRB1 and DQB1, about 500 for DQA1, 600 to 610 for DPA1, and some 440 for DPB1. Because of strong linkage in the cohort, roughly five DR-DQ haplotypes were treated as single units for association and clustering. Across approximately 400 genotyped donors of the cohort, an average of approximately 240,000 unique TCR beta nucleotide sequences per donor were sequenced, and approximately 17% of those sequences were non-productive.

A note on this clone: There is no known antigen for this receptor. No clone much larger than this one lies a single base away; base qualities are absent.

Here is what the overall study found, with its caveats: This cohort had only TCR beta chains sequenced, and the lack of alpha or paired-chain data limited which features could be detected. For the cohort, immune exposure information was limited to CMV serostatus. A few of the identified cytomegalovirus-associated TCR beta chains were confirmed in vitro to be specific for cytomegalovirus antigens. Because HLA typing was unavailable for some donors at each locus, only the typed subset was used in association tests. A later analysis found that TCR association rates varied across HLA loci, with DRB1 alleles showing the most associated TCRs and HLA-C alleles the fewest. The authors suggested that the approach could potentially be generalized to other disease states and immunological phenotypes. A further reported finding was that TCR beta sequences accurately predicted the HLA-A and HLA-B alleles for most subjects in the first cohort. The 87-base-pair reads could not distinguish some IMGT-functional V segments, including TRBV6-2 and TRBV6-3, so those segments were excluded. According to a later analysis, most CMV-associated TCR beta chains appeared to be HLA-restricted, and the HLA associations seemed to be driven largely by CMV exposure. An association between a missense DCLRE1C variant and V-gene and J-gene trimming of TCR beta chains was found in a later genetic analysis and replicated in an independent cohort. The study gave a list of 150 to 200 TCR beta chains associated with cytomegalovirus. Strong co-occurrence of HLA alleles, especially DR and DQ, made assigning TCR associations to individual alleles difficult. In both the original and validation cohorts, the classifier was reported to diagnose cytomegalovirus status with high specificity and sensitivity. In a later analysis, around 17,000 TCR beta sequences were associated with specific HLA alleles at a false discovery rate of 0.05. Because counts were too low, 15 to 20 rarely observed V segments, including chromosome 9 orphons, were excluded from the earlier analysis of a few hundred of the donors. In a later genetic analysis, fewer N-insertions in productive TCRs were reported among donors in an Asian-associated ancestry cluster than the 666-donor mean. In a later analysis, several top co-occurrence clusters were reported to appear linked to parvovirus B19, influenza, CMV and Epstein-Barr virus. Sequencing depth was assumed to be roughly uniform across donors in the presence/absence analyses, though that assumption may not hold. A group of highly shared sequence variants was considered likely to be a technical artifact of the sequencing pipeline. In an earlier analysis of some 500 of the donors, most TCR beta V segments were observed in productive rearrangements about 90% or about 30% of the time, broadly matching IMGT annotations. In a later analysis, HLA-associated TCR beta chains were found to be more clonally expanded and to have lower generation probabilities than equally common non-associated chains. Across donors, most TCR sequences were observed very rarely, whereas some public TCRs were present in many individuals. Linkage disequilibrium might explain the correlated functional status among segregating V segments, but an unknown experimental factor could not be ruled out.

Library method: the immunoSEQ multiplex PCR assay. For the multiplex PCR, a mixture combining 60 forward primers for TCR Vbeta segments and 13 reverse primers for TCR Jbeta segments was used. The CDR3 region of rearranged TCR beta genes was amplified from genomic DNA with a multiplex PCR assay. Amplified TCR beta libraries were sequenced as 87-base-pair reads on the Illumina HiSeq System. Regarding the original processing steps: A later analysis tallied approximately 87 million unique TCR beta chains across the 610 or so repertoires, and approximately 12 million of those chains were shared by two or more donors. Raw reads were error-corrected and collapsed into unique sequences with a nearest-neighbor algorithm that merged closely related sequences to remove PCR and sequencing errors. V, D and J gene segments were assigned by aligning CDR3 sequences to IMGT reference sequences. For a sequence to be retained, a match of at least six nucleotides to both a V gene segment and a J gene segment was required. Rearrangements were called productive when the CDR3 lacked stop codons and stayed in frame with V and J; all others were non-productive. CDR3 was defined by IMGT convention, running from the second conserved V-encoded cysteine to the conserved J-encoded phenylalanine. The earlier analysis of fewer than 750 of the donors excluded sequences that lacked an unambiguous match to a single V gene segment. An earlier analysis of over 450 of the donors classified V segments as functional when productive rearrangements were above 56.7% and as segregating when the standard deviation between donors was above 5%. To diagnose cytomegalovirus status from the catalog of TCR beta chain sequences, a statistical classification framework was built. V and J gene assignment, in a later analysis, came from comparing TCR nucleotide sequences with IMGT/GENE-DB human TR gene sequences. A later analysis assigned CDR3 sequences and most-parsimonious VDJ recombination scenarios with the TCRdist pipeline. In a later analysis, each TCR beta chain was defined by its CDR3 amino acid sequence together with its V-gene family, and reads lacking a unique V-gene family were excluded. To address suspected cross-contamination and a sequencing artifact, a later analysis removed roughly 640 highly shared, low-generation-probability nucleotide sequences. For each public chain, a later analysis derived a clonal expansion index from normalized ranks of inferred template counts within each repertoire. Generation probabilities in a later analysis came from a VDJ recombination model fitted to out-of-frame rearrangements, and those results were checked against IGoR. In a later analysis, TCR-TCR, TCR-HLA and TCR-CMV co-occurrence was scored with hypergeometric tests, and a repertoire-size bias correction was applied to TCR pairs. In a later analysis, false discovery rates were estimated by permuting HLA or CMV assignments 20 times. In a later analysis, co-occurring TCRs were grouped using DBSCAN, with TCRdist sequence similarity added in when clustering inside HLA-allele-positive subsets. Co-occurrence clustering excluded repertoires with fewer than 30,000 or more than 120,000 public chains, plus five with anomalous nucleotide sharing. TCRdb re-hosts the immuneACCESS table, in-frame sequences only. Its copies lack some clones; in the studies checked, an unresolved V gene accounts for under half of them, and the cause for the rest is not known. V and J calls and clone size are copied from that table; D and trimming were computed from the DNA. The sample table shows 100,000 or so clones, and about 75% are seen once. The ten largest clones capture less than 5% of the sample.

The cohort comprised fewer than 750 healthy bone marrow donors. Cohort members were all nominally healthy when sampled, although unrecorded immune exposures were likely present. The donor tested CMV seronegative and was one of the 352 seronegative cohort members. A peripheral blood sample was collected from each donor, and TCR beta sequencing was performed on peripheral blood mononuclear cells. The Qiagen DNeasy Blood Extraction Kit was used to extract genomic DNA from the blood cell samples. Looking up the germline V gene yields CDR1 SNHLY and CDR2 FYNNEI. A distance of 8 bases separates the germline ends of V and J, which lose 1 base and 8 bases respectively. The CDR3 goes from the cysteine to the phenylalanine over 12 residues. Kept here is only the CDR3 DNA, which spans 36 bases and is read in frame from base 1.

The sample was PBMCs. This receptor was taken from a woman aged 40 to 55 in good health and CMV-seronegative. This sequence uses TRBV2 and TRBJ1-1; no D gene can be assigned with confidence. Here the CDR3 is given as CASSEVAGEAFF. Here is the DNA: TGTGCCAGCAGTGAAGTGGCAGGAGAAGCTTTCTTT.